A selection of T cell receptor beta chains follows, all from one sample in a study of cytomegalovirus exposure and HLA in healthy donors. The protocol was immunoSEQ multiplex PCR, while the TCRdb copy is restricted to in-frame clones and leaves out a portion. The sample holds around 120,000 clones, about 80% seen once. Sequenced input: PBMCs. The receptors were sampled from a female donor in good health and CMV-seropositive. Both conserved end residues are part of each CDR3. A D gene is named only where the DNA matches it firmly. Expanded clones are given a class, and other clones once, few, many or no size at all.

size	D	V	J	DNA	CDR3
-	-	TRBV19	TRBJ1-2	TGTGCCAGTTCCCCGGCTAACTATGGCTACACCTTC	CASSPANYGYTF
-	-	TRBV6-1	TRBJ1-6	TGTGCCAGCACGGGGGGGAGGCCACCCCTCCACTTT	CASTGGRPPLHF
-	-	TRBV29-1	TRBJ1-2	TGCAGCGTTGCCCGGGGAGAATATGGCTACACCTTC	CSVARGEYGYTF
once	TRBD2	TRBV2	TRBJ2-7	TGTGCCAGCACCGGGGGGCGGGGGGCCTACGAGCAGTACTTC	CASTGGRGAYEQYF
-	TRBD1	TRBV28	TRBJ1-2	TGTGCCAGCAGTTTCTTCTTTCCCCTCGCCGGGACAGCATCTTTAGCTAACTATGGCTACACCTTC	CASSFFFPLAGTASLANYGYTF
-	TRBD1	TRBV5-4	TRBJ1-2	TGTGCCAGCAGCACGGCAGGGGGCAACTATGGCTACACCTTC	CASSTAGGNYGYTF
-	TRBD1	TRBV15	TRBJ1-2	TGTGCCACCAGCAGAGATCGAGGGACAGGGATATATGAAGAAGGCTACACCTTC	CATSRDRGTGIYEEGYTF
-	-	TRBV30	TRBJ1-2	TGTGCCTGGAGCGGATTCGACGGGAACTATGGCTACACCTTC	CAWSGFDGNYGYTF
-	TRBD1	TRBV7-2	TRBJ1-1	TGTGCCAGCAGCTCGTACCAGGGGGCAGGAGCTTTCTTT	CASSSYQGAGAFF
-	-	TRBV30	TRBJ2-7	TGTGCCTGGAGTGTAGGAGGGACCTACGAGCAGTACTTC	CAWSVGGTYEQYF
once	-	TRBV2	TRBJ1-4	TGTGCCAGCAGCACTACAGGGACAACTAATGAAAAACTGTTTTTT	CASSTTGTTNEKLFF
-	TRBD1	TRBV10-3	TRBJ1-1	TGTGCCATCAGTTCCGGGACAGGGGGTGGAAGCACTGAAGCTTTCTTT	CAISSGTGGGSTEAFF
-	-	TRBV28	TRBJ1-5	TGTGCCAGCAGTTTGGGAGGTAGCAATCAGCCCCAGCATTTT	CASSLGGSNQPQHF
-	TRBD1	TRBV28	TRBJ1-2	TGTGCCAGCAGTTACGACAGGGGCTATGGCTACACCTTC	CASSYDRGYGYTF
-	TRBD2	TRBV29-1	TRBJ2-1	TGCAGCGTTCCCGGGACTAGCGGACTTTACAATGAGCAGTTCTTC	CSVPGTSGLYNEQFF
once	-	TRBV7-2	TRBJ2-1	TGTGCCAGCAGCTTAGCAGATAGCTCCTACAATGAGCAGTTCTTC	CASSLADSSYNEQFF
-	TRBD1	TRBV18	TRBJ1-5	TGTGCCAGCTCACAGGGGGCCTCTGATCAGCCCCAGCATTTT	CASSQGASDQPQHF